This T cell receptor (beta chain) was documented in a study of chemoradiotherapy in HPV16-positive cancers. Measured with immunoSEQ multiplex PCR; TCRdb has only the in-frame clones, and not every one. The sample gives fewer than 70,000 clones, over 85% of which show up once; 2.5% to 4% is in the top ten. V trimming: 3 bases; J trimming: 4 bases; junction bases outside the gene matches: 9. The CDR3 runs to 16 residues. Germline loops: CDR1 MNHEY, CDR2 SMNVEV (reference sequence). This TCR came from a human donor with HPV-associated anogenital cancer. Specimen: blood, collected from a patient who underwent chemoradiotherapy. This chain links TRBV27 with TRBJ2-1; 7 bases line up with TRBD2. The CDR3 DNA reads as TGTGCCAGCAGTTTCACTGCGGGAGTGGTATACAATGAGCAGTTCTTC. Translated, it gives CASSFTAGVVYNEQFF.